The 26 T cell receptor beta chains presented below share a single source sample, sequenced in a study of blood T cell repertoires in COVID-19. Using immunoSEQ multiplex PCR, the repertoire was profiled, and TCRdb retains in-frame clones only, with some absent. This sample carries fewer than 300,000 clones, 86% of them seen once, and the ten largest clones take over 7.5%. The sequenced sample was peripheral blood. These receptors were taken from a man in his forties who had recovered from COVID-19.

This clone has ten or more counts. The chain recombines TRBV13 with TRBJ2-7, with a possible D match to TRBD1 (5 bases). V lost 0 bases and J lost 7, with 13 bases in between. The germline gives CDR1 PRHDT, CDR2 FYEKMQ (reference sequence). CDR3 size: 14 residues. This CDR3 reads CASSLGSKGWEQYF. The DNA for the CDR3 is TGTGCCAGCAGCTTAGGATCGAAGGGGTGGGAGCAGTACTTC.

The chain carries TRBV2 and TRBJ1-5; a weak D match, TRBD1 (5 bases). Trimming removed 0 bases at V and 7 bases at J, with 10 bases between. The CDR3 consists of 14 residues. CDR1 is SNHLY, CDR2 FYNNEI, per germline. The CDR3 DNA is TGTGCCAGCAGTGAAGCGAACAGGAACCAGCCCCAGCATTTT. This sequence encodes CASSEANRNQPQHF.

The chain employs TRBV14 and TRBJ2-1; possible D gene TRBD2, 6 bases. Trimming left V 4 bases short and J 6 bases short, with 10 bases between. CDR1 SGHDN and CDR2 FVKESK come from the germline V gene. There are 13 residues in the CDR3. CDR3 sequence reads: CASSRMGGNEQFF. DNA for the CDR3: TGTGCCAGCAGCCGGATGGGGGGCAATGAGCAGTTCTTC.

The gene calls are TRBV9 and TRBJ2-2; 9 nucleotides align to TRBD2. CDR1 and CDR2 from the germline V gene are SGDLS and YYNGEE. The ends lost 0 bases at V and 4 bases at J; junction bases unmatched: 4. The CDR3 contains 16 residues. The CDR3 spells CASSVGGRAVTGELFF. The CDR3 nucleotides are TGTGCCAGCAGCGTAGGCGGGAGGGCTGTCACCGGGGAGCTGTTTTTT.

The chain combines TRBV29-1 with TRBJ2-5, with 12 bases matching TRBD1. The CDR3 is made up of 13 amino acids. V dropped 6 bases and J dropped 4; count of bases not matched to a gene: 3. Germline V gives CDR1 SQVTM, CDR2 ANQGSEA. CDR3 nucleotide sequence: TGCAGCGTCCGGGACAGGGGGCGAGAGACCCAGTACTTC. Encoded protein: CSVRDRGRETQYF.

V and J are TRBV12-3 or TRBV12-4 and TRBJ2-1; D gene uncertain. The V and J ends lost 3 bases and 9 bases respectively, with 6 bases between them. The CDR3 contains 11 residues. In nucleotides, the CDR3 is TGTGCCAGCAGTTTTATGAGTGAGCAGTTCTTC. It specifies CASSFMSEQFF.

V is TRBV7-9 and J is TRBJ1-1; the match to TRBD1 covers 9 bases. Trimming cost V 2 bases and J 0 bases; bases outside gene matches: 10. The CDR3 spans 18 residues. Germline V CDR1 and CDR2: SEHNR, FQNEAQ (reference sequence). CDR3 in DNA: TGTGCCAGCAGCTTATTGTCGGGACAGGGTTTGGTGAACACTGAAGCTTTCTTT. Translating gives CASSLLSGQGLVNTEAFF.

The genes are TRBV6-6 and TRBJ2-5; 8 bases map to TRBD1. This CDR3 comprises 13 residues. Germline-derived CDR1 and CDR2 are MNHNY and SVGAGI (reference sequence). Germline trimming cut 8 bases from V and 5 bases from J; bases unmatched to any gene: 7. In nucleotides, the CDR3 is TGTGCCAGCGGCCGGACAGGGAGGGAGACCCAGTACTTC. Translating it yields CASGRTGRETQYF.

CDR3 region: CASSGRSSYNEQFF. Here the CDR3 DNA reads TGTGCCAGCAGTGGACGGAGCTCCTACAATGAGCAGTTCTTC. V gene TRBV2 combines with J gene TRBJ2-1; no definite D call. Germline V gene lookup returns CDR1 SNHLY and CDR2 FYNNEI. Between the trimmed V and J ends, which lost 4 bases and 0 bases, there was a span of 7 bases. This CDR3 has 14 residues.

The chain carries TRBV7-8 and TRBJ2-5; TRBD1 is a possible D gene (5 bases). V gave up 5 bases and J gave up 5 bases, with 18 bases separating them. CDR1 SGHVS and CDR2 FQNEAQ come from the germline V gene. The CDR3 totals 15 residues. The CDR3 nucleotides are TGTGCCAGCAGCGTAGACAGTCCTCCCAGGGAGACCCAGTACTTC. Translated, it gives CASSVDSPPRETQYF.

DNA of the CDR3: TGTGCCAGCAGCTTAGAAAGTAGCGGGGGCCCCCCTAGAAACATTCAGTACTTC. Its protein is CASSLESSGGPPRNIQYF. The chain has TRBV7-2 and TRBJ2-4, with TRBD2 identical over 9 bases. This CDR3 region has 18 residues. Germline values: CDR1 SGHTA, CDR2 FQGNSA. With 1 base clipped from V and 6 bases from J, the junction kept 13 bases outside the gene matches.

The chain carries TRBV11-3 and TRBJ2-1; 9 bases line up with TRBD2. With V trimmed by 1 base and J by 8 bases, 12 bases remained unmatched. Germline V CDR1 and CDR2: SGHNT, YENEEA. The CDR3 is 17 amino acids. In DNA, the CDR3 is TGTGCCAGCAGCTTAGGTCGCCTAGCGGGGCCTGGGGATGAGCAGTTCTTC. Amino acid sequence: CASSLGRLAGPGDEQFF.

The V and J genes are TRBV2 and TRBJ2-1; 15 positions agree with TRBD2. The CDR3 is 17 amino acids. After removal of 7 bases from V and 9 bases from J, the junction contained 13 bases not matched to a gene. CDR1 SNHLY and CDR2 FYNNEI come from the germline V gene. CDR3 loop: CASKEPGLAGGVGEQFF. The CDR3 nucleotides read TGTGCCAGCAAGGAACCTGGACTAGCGGGGGGGGTAGGTGAGCAGTTCTTC.

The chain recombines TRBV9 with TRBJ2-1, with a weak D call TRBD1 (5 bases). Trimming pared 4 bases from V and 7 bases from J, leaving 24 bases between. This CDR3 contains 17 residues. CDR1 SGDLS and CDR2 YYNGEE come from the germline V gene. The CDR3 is CASSPYASGMGKNEQFF. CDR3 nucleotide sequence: TGTGCCAGCAGCCCTTACGCTTCAGGGATGGGAAAGAATGAGCAGTTCTTC.

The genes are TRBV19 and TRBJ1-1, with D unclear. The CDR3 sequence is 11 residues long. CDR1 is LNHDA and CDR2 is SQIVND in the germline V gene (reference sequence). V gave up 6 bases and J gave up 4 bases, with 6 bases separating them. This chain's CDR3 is CASREGTEAFF. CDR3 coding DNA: TGTGCCAGTAGGGAGGGCACTGAAGCTTTCTTT.

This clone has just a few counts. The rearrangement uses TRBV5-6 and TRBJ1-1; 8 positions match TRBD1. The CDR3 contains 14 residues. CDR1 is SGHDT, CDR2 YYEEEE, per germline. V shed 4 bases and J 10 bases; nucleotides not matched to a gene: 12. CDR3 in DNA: TGTGCCAGCAGCCGTGCAGGGGGCGCGAATGTAGCTTTCTTT. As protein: CASSRAGGANVAFF.

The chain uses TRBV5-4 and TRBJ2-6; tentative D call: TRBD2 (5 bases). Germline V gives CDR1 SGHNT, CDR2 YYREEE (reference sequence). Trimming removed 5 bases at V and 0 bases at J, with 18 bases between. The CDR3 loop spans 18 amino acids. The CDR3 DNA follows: TGTGCCAGCAGAAAGGGCCACGGCGGGTACTCTGGGGCCAACGTCCTGACTTTC. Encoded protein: CASRKGHGGYSGANVLTF. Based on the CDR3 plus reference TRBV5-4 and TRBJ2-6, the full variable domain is ETGVTQSPTHLIKTRGQQVTLRCSSQSGHNTVSWYQQALGQGPQFIFQYYREEENGRGNFPPRFSGLQFPNYSSELNVNALELDDSALYLCASRKGHGGYSGANVLTFGAGSRLTVL.

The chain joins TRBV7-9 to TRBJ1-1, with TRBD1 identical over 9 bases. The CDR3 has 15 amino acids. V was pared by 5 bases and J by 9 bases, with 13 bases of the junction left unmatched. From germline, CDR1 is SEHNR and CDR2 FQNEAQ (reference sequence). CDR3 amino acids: CASSPRGQGYRQAFF. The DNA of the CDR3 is TGTGCCAGCAGCCCGCGGGGACAGGGTTATCGTCAAGCTTTCTTT.

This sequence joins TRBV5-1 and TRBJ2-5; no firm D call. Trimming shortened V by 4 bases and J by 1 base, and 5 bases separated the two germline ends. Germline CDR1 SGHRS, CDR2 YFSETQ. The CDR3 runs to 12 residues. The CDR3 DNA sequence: TGCGCCAGCAGCCTCCTCCAAGAGACCCAGTACTTC. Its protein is CASSLLQETQYF.

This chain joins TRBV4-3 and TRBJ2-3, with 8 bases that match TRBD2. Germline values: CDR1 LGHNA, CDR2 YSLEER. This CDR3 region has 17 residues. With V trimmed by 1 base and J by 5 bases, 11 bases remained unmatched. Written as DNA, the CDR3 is TGCGCCAGCAGCCAAGGGACGGGGGGGCTTTTTGGAGATACGCAGTATTTT. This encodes CASSQGTGGLFGDTQYF.

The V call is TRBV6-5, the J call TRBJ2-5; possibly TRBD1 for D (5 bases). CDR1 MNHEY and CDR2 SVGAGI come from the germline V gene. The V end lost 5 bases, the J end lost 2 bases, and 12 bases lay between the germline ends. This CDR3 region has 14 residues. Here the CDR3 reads CASSTRQTQETQYF. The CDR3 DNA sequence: TGTGCCAGCAGTACACGACAGACACAAGAGACCCAGTACTTC.

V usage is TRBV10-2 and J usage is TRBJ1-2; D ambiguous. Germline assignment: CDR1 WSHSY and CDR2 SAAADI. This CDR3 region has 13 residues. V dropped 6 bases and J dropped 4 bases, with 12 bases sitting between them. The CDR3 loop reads CASRTGTIYGYTF. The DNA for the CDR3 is TGCGCCAGCAGAACGGGAACGATCTATGGCTACACCTTC.

Here the CDR3 DNA reads TGCGCCAGCAGCGTCAGTGCCAAAAACATTCAGTACTTC. It translates to CASSVSAKNIQYF. The chain combines TRBV4-3 with TRBJ2-4; D remains ambiguous. This CDR3 spans 13 amino acids. Germline values: CDR1 LGHNA, CDR2 YSLEER. V was cut by 5 bases and J by 1 base, with 6 bases left in between.

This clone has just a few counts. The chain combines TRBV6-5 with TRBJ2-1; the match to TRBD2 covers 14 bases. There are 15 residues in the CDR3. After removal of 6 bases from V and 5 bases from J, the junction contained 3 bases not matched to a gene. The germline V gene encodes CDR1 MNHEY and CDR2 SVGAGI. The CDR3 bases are TGTGCCAGCAGACTGGGACTAGCGGGGGACAATGAGCAGTTCTTC. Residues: CASRLGLAGDNEQFF.

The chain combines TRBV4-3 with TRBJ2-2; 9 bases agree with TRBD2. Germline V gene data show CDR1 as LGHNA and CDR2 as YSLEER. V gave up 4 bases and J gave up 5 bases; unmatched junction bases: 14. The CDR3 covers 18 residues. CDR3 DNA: TGCGCCAGCAGCCGCCGCGGCGGGGGGGCCGGGGGTACCGGGGAGCTGTTTTTT. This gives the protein CASSRRGGGAGGTGELFF.

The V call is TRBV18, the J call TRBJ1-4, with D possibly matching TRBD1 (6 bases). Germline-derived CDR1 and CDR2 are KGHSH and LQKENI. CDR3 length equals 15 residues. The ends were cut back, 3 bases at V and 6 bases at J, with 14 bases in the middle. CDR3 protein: CASSPPGVVDEKLFF. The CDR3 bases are TGTGCCAGCTCACCTCCAGGGGTGGTGGATGAAAAACTGTTTTTT.